This T cell receptor beta chain was sequenced during a study of blood T cells in healthy people across ages. Overall study results and limits: Leaving the PBMCs unsorted stopped any conclusive comparison of naive versus antigen-experienced cells. Greater diversity and more naive CD4+ cells were seen in long-lived donors than in aged donors. Per-million-T-cell TCR beta diversity fell roughly linearly with age.

This clonotype was picked up a small number of times. Antigen: not known. A J-beta primer mix and a sample-barcoded 5' primer were used in a second PCR of roughly 6 to 12 cycles. TCRdb fed the 5' RACE reads into MiXCR, producing one record per CDR3 protein. The sample holds 450,000 to 600,000 distinct CDR3 sequences, about 27% seen once. This CDR3 comprises 14 residues. Losses at the gene ends were 0 bases for V and 6 bases for J; bases not matched to a gene: 3. Germline loops: CDR1 MNHEY, CDR2 SVGAGI. These records were also assigned to another study, of T cells of mothers and their children. That paper adds: The donors comprised about 6 children and their three healthy Caucasian mothers.

The sequenced sample was blood. The sequence came from a boy younger than 10 in good health. V is TRBV6-5 and J is TRBJ2-3, with 7 positions matching TRBD2. DNA for the CDR3: TGTGCCAGCAGTTACTCGATCGGGGGGGATACGCAGTATTTT. Encoded protein: CASSYSIGGDTQYF.